This T cell receptor beta chain was observed in a study of cytomegalovirus exposure and HLA in healthy donors. Looking at the study overall: Out of 398 genotyped donors, roughly 80% belonged to the Caucasian-associated ancestry cluster. Study-level points and caveats: Prior analysis indicated that the majority of TCR beta V segments exhibited productivity approximately 90% or approximately 30% of the time. Reportedly, a later analysis found an Asian-associated ancestry cluster had fewer N-insertions than the roughly 670-donor mean. Cytomegalovirus association was assigned to about 180 TCR beta chains.

With V trimmed by 3 bases and J by 3 bases, 5 bases remained unmatched. CDR3 length: 16 residues. Germline V gives CDR1 LNHDA, CDR2 SQIVND (reference sequence). On this clone itself: Its antigen is undetermined.

Use of 60 Vbeta and 13 Jbeta primers characterized the PCR. Method: immunoSEQ multiplex PCR; TCRdb's copy keeps in-frame clones and lacks some. The sample contains some 140,000 clones, 75% to 80% of which appear only once. The V gene is TRBV19, the J gene TRBJ2-4, with 10 nucleotides matching TRBD1. What was sequenced was PBMCs. The origin of this receptor is a man aged 30-40 years in good health and CMV-seronegative. The CDR3, as DNA: TGTGCCAGTAGTATGGCGGACAGGGGGGTCAAAAACATTCAGTACTTC. Translated, it gives CASSMADRGVKNIQYF.